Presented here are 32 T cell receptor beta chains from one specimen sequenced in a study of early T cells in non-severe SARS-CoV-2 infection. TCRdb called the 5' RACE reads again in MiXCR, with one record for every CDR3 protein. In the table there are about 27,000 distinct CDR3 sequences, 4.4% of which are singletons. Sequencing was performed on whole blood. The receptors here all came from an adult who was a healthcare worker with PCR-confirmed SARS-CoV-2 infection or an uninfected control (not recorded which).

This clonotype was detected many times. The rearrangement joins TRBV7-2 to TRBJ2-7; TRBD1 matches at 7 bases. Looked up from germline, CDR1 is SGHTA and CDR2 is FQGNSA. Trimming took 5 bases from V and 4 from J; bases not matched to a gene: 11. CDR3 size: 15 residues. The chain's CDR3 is CASSLETGTVYEQYF. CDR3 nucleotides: TGTGCCAGCAGCCTAGAGACGGGGACAGTATACGAGCAGTACTTC.

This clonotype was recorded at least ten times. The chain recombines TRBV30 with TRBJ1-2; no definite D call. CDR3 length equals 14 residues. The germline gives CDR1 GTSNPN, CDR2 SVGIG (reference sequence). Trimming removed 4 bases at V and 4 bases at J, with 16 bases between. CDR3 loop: CAWMGAGGLYGYTF. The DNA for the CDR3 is TGTGCCTGGATGGGCGCCGGAGGGCTCTATGGCTACACCTTC. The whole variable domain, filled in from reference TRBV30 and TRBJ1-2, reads SQTIHQWPATLVQPVGSPLSLECTVEGTSNPNLYWYRQAAGRGLQLLFYSVGIGQISSEVPQNLSASRPQDRQFILSSKKLLLSDSGFYLCAWMGAGGLYGYTFGSGTRLTVV.

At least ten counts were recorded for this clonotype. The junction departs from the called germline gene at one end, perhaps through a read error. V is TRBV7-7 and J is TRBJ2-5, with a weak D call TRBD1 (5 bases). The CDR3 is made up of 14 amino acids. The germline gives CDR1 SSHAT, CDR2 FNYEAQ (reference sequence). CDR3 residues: CASSLKWGGETQYF. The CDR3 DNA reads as TGTGCTAGCAGCTTAAAGTGGGGCGGAGAGACCCAGTACTTC.

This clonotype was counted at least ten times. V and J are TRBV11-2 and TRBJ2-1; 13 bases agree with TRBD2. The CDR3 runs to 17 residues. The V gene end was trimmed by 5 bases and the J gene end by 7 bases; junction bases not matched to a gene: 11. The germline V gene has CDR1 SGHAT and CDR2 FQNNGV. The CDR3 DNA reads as TGTGCCAGCAGCCCTCAACCGGGACTAGCGGGATGGAATGAGCAGTTCTTC. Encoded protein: CASSPQPGLAGWNEQFF.

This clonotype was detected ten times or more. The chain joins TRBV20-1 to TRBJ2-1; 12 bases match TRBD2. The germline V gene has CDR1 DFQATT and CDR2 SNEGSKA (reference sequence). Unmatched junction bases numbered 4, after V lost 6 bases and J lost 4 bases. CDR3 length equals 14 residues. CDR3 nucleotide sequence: TGCAGTGCCGCCCTAGCGGGAGGGTACAATGAGCAGTTCTTC. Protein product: CSAALAGGYNEQFF.

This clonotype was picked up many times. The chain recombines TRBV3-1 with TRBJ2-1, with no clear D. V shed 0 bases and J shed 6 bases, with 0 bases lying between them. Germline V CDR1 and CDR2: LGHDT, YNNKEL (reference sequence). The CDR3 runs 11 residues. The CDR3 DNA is TGTGCCAGCAGCCAAGACAATGAGCAGTTCTTC. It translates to CASSQDNEQFF.

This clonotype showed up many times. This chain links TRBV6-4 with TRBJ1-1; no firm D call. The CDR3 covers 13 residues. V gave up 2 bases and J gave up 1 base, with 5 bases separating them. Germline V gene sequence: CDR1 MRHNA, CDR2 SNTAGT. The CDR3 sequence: CASSDTGNTEAFF. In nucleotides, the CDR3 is TGTGCCAGCAGTGACACGGGGAACACTGAAGCTTTCTTT.

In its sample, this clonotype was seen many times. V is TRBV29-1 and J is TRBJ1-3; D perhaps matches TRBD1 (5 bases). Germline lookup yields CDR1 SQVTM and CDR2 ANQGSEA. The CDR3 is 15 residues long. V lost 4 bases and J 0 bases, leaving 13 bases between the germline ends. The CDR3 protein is CSVVGDSSSGNTIYF. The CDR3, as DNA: TGCAGCGTTGTAGGCGACAGTAGCTCTGGAAACACCATATATTTT. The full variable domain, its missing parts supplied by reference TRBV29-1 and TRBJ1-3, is SAVISQKPSRDICQRGTSLTIQCQVDSQVTMMFWYRQQPGQSLTLIATANQGSEATYESGFVIDKFPISRPNLTFSTLTVSNMSPEDSSIYLCSVVGDSSSGNTIYFGEGSWLTVV.

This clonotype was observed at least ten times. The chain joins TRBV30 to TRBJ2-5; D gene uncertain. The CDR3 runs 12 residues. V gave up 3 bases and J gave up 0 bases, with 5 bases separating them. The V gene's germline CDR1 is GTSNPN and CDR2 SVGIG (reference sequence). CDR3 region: CAWRANQETQYF. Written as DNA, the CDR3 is TGTGCCTGGAGAGCGAACCAAGAGACCCAGTACTTC.

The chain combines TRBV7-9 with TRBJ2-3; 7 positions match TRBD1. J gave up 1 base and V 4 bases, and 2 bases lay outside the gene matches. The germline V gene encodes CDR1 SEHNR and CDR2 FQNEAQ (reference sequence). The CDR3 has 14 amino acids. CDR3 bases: TGTGCCAGCAGCTACGGACAGGGCACAGATACGCAGTATTTT. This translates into CASSYGQGTDTQYF.

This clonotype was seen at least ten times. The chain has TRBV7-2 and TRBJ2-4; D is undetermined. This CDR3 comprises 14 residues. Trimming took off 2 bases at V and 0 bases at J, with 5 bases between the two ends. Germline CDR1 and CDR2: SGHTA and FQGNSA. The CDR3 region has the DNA TGTGCCAGCAGCTTACTTCTAGCCAAAAACATTCAGTACTTC. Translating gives CASSLLLAKNIQYF.

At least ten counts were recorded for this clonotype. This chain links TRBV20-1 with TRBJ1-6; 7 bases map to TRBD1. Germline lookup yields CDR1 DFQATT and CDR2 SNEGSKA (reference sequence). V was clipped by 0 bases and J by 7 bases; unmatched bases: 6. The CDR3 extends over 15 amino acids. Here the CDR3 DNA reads TGCAGTGCTAGAGATTTACAGGGGTGGAATTCACCCCTCCACTTT. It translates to CSARDLQGWNSPLHF.

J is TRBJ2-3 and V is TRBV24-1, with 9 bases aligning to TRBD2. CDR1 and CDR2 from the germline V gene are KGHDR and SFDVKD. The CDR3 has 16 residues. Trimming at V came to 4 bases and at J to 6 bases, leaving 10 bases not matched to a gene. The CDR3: CATSDPPREGHDTQYF. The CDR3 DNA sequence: TGTGCCACCAGTGACCCCCCGCGGGAGGGCCACGATACGCAGTATTTT.

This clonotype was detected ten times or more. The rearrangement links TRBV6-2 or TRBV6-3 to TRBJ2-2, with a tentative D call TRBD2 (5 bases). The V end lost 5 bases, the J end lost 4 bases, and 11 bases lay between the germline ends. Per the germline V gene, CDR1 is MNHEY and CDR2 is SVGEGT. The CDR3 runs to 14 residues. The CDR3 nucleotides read TGTGCCAGCAGTGTACTAGTTCGCACCGGGGAGCTGTTTTTT. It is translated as CASSVLVRTGELFF.

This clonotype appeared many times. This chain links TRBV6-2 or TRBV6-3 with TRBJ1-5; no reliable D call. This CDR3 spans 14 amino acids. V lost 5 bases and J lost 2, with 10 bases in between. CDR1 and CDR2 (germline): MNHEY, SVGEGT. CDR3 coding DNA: TGTGCCAGCAGTCCCCCCTTGGGCAATCAGCCCCAGCATTTT. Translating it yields CASSPPLGNQPQHF.

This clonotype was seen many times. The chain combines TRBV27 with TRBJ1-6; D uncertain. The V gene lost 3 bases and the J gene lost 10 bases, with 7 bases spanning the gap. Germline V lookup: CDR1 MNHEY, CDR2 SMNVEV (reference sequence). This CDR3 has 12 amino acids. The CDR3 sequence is CASSFNGSPLHF. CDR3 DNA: TGTGCCAGCAGTTTCAACGGATCACCCCTCCACTTT.

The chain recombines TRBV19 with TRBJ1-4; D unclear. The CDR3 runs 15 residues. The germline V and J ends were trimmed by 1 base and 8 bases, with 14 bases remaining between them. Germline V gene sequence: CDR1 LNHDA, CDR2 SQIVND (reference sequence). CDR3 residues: CASSIVSRPGEKLFF. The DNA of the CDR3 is TGTGCCAGTAGTATAGTTTCACGGCCTGGAGAAAAACTGTTTTTT.

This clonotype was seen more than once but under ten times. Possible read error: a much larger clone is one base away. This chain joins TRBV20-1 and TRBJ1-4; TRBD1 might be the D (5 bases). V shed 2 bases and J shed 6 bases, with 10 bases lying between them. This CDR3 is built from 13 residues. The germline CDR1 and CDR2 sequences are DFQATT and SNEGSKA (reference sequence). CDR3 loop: CSARPAGHEKLFF. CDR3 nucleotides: TGCAGTGCTAGACCTGCAGGGCATGAAAAACTGTTTTTT.

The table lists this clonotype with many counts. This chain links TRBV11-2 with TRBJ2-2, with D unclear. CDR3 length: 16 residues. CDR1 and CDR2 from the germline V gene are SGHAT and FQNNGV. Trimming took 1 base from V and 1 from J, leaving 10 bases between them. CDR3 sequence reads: CASSLVERQNTGELFF. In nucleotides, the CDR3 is TGTGCCAGCAGCTTAGTTGAGAGACAGAACACCGGGGAGCTGTTTTTT.

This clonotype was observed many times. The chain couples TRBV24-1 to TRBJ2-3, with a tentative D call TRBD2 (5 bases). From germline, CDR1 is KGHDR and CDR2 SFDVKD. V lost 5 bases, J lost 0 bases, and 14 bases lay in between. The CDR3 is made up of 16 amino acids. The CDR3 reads CATSARGLASTDTQYF. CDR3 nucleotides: TGTGCCACCAGTGCCCGAGGACTGGCTAGCACAGATACGCAGTATTTT.

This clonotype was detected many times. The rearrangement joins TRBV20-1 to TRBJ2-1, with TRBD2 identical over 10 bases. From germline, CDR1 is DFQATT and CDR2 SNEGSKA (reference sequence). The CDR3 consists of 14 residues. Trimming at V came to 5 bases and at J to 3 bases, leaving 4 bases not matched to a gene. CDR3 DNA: TGCAGTGCTTGGACTAGCGGAAGCTACAATGAGCAGTTCTTC. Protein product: CSAWTSGSYNEQFF.

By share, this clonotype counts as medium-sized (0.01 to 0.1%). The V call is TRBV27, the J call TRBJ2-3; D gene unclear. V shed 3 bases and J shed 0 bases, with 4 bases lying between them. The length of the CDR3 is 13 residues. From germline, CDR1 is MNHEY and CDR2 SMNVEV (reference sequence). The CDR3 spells CASSFGSTDTQYF. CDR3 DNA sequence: TGTGCCAGCAGTTTTGGCAGCACAGATACGCAGTATTTT.

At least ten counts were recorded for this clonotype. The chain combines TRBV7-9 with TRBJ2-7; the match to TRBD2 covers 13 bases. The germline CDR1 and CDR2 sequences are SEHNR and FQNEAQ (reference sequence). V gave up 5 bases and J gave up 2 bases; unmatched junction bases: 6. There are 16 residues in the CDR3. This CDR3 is CASSLTSGRGTYEQYV. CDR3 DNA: TGTGCCAGCAGCCTAACTAGCGGGAGGGGGACCTACGAGCAGTACGTC.

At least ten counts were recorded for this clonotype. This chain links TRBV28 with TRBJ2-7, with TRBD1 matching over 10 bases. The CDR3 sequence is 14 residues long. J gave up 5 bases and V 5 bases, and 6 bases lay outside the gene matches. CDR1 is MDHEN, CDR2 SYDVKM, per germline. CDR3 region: CASSPAGTGDEQYF. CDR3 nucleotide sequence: TGTGCCAGCAGTCCTGCCGGGACAGGGGACGAGCAGTACTTC.

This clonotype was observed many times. CDR3 amino acids: CASSWTGGDQPQHF. The CDR3 DNA follows: TGTGCCAGCAGTTGGACAGGAGGGGATCAGCCCCAGCATTTT. The rearrangement links TRBV27 to TRBJ1-5; 7 nucleotides align to TRBD1. V lost 4 bases to trimming and J lost 5 bases; unmatched junction nucleotides: 5. The CDR3 spans 14 residues. Germline V gene lookup returns CDR1 MNHEY and CDR2 SMNVEV (reference sequence).

The CDR3 is CASSLGQGARGEQFF. The CDR3 DNA reads as TGTGCCAGCAGCTTGGGACAGGGGGCGCGAGGTGAGCAGTTCTTC. This chain connects TRBV5-6 to TRBJ2-1, with 10 bases matching TRBD1. The length of the CDR3 is 15 residues. Germline V gene data show CDR1 as SGHDT and CDR2 as YYEEEE. The junction had 6 bases not matched to a gene; V was cut back by 0 bases and J by 9 bases.

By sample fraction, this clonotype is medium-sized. The CDR3 loop reads CASSPRTGAYEQYV. In DNA form, the CDR3 reads TGTGCCAGCAGTCCCCGGACAGGGGCCTACGAGCAGTACGTC. The chain uses TRBV27 and TRBJ2-7, with TRBD1 matching 9 bases. Germline CDR1 reads MNHEY; CDR2 reads SMNVEV (reference sequence). V trimming: 5 bases; J trimming: 2 bases; junction bases outside the gene matches: 4. This CDR3 spans 14 amino acids.

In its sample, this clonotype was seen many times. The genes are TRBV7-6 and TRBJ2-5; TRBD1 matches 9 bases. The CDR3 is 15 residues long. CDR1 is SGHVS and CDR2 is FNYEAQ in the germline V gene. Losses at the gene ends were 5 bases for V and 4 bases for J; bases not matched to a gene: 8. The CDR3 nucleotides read TGTGCCAGCAGCCCTGGGACAGGGCAAGGAGAGACCCAGTACTTC. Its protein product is CASSPGTGQGETQYF.

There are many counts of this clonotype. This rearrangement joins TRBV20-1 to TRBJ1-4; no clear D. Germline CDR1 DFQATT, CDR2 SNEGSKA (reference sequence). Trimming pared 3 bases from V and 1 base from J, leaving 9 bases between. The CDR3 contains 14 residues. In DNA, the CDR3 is TGCAGTGCTAGCCGGCAGGAAACTAATGAAAAACTGTTTTTT. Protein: CSASRQETNEKLFF.

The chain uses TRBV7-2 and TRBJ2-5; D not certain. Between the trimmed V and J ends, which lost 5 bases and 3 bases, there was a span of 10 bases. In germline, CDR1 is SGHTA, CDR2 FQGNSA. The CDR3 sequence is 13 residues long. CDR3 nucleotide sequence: TGTGCCAGCAGCAAGGGCGTGAAAGAGACCCAGTACTTC. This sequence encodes CASSKGVKETQYF.

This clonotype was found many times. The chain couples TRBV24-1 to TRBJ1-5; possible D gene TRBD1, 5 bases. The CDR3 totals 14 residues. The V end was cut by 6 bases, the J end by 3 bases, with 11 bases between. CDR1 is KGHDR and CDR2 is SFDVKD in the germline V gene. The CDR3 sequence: CATSLPGNNQPQHF. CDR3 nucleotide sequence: TGTGCCACCAGTCTGCCAGGGAACAATCAGCCCCAGCATTTT.

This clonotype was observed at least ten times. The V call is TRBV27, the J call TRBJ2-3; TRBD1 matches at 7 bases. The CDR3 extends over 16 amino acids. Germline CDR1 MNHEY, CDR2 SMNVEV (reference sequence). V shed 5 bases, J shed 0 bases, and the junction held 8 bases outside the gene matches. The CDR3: CASSPNGQVSTDTQYF. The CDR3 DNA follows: TGTGCCAGCAGTCCAAATGGACAGGTTAGCACAGATACGCAGTATTTT.